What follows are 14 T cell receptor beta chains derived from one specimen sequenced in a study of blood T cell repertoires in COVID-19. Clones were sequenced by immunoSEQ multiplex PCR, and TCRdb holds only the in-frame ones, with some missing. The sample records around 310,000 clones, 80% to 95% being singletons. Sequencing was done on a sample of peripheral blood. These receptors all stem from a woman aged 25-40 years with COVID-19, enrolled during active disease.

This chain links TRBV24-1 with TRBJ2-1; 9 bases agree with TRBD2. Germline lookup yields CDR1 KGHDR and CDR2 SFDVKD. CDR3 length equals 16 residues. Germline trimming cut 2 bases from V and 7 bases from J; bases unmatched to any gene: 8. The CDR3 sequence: CATSDSQPGLANEQFF. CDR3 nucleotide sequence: TGTGCCACCAGTGATTCTCAACCGGGACTAGCTAATGAGCAGTTCTTC.

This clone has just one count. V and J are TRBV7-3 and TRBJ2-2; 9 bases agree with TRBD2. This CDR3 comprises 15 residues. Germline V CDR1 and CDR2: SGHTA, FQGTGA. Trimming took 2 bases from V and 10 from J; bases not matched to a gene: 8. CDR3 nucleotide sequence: TGTGCCAGCAGCTTATCGGCGGGAGGGCCATCGGAGCTGTTTTTT. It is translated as CASSLSAGGPSELFF.

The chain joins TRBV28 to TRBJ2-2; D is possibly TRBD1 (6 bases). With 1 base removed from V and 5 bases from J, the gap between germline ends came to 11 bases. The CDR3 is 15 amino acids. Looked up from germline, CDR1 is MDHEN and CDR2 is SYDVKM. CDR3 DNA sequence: TGTGCCAGCAGTTTATACCTTAGGGGGACCGGGGAGCTGTTTTTT. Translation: CASSLYLRGTGELFF.

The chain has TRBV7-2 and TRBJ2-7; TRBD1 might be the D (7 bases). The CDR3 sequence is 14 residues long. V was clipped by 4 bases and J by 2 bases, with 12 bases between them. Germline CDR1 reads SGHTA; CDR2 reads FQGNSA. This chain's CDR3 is CASSSQGGPYEQYF. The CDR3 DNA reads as TGTGCCAGCAGCTCCCAGGGGGGACCCTACGAGCAGTACTTC.

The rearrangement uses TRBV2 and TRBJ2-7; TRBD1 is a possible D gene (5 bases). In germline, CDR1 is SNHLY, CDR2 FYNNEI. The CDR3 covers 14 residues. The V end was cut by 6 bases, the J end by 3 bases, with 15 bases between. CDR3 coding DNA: TGTGCCAGCAGACCCAGGGTTACAAACTACGAGCAGTACTTC. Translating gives CASRPRVTNYEQYF. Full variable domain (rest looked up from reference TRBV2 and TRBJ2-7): EPEVTQTPSHQVTQMGQEVILRCVPISNHLYFYWYRQILGQKVEFLVSFYNNEISEKSEIFDDQFSVERPDGSNFTLKIRSTKLEDSAMYFCASRPRVTNYEQYFGPGTRLTVT.

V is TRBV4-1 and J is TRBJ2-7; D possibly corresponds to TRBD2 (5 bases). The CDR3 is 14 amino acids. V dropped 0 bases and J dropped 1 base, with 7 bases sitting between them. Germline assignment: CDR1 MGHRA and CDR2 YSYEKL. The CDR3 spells CASSQEDFSYEQYF. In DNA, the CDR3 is TGCGCCAGCAGCCAAGAGGACTTTTCCTACGAGCAGTACTTC.

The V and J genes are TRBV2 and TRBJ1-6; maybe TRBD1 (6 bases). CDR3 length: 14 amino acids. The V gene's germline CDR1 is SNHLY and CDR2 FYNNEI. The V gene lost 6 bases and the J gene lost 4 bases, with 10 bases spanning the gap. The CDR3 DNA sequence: TGTGCCAGCAGGACGGACAGATATAATTCACCCCTCCACTTT. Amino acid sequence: CASRTDRYNSPLHF.

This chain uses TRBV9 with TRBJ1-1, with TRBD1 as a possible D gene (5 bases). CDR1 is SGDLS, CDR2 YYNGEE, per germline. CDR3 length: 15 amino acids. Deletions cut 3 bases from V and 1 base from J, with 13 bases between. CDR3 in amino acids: CASSAGQAANTEAFF. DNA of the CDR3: TGTGCCAGCAGCGCAGGGCAAGCAGCGAACACTGAAGCTTTCTTT.

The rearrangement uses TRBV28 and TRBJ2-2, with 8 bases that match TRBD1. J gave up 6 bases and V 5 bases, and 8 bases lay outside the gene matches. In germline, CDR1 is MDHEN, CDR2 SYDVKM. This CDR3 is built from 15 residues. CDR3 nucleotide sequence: TGTGCCAGCAGTCTTTTCGAACAGGGGGCCGGGGAGCTGTTTTTT. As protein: CASSLFEQGAGELFF.

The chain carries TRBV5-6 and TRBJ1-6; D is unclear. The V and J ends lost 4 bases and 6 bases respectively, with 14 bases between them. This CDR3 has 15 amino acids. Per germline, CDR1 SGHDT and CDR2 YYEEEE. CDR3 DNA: TGTGCCAGCAGCGCCTACCCCAGAGGTAATTCACCCCTCCACTTT. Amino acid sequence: CASSAYPRGNSPLHF.

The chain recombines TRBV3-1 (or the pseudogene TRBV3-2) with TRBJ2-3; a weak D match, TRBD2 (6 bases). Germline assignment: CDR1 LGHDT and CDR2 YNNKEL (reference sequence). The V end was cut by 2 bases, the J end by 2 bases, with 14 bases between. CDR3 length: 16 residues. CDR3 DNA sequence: TGTGCCAGCAGCCAAAATGGGCTAGCGCCCACAGATACGCAGTATTTT. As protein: CASSQNGLAPTDTQYF.

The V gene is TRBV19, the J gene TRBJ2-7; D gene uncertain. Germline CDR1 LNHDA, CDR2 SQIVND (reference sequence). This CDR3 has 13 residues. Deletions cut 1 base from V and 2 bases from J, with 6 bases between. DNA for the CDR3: TGTGCCAGTAGTATAGCGACACCCTACGAGCAGTACTTC. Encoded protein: CASSIATPYEQYF.

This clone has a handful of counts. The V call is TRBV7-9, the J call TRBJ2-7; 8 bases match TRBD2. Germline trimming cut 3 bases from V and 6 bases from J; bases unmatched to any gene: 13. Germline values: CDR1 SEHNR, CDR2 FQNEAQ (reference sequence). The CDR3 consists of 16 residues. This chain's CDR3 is CASSLGSGLAGPEQYF. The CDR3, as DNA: TGTGCCAGCAGCTTGGGGTCCGGGCTAGCGGGCCCCGAGCAGTACTTC. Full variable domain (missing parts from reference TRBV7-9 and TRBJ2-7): DTGVSQNPRHKITKRGQNVTFRCDPISEHNRLYWYRQTLGQGPEFLTYFQNEAQLEKSRLLSDRFSAERPKGSFSTLEIQRTEQGDSAMYLCASSLGSGLAGPEQYFGPGTRLTVT.

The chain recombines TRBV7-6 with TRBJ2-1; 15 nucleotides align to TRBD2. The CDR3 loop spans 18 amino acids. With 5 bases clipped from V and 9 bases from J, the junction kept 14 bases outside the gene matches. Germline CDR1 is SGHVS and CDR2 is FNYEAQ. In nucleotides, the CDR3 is TGTGCCAGCAGCGTACTAAGCCCAAGGACTAGCGGGAGGGCTGAGCAGTTCTTC. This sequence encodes CASSVLSPRTSGRAEQFF.